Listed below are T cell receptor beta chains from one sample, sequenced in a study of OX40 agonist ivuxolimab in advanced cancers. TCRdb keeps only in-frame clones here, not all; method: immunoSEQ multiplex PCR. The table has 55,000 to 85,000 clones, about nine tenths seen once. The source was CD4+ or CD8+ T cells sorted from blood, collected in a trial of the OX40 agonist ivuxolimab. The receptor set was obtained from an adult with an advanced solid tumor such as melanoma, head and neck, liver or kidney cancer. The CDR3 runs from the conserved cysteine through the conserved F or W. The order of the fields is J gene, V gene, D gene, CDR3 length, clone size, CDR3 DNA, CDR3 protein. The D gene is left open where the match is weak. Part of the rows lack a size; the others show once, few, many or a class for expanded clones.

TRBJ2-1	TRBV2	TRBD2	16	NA	TGTGCCAGCAGGGGGGGGACTAGCGGGAAAAACAATGAGCAGTTCTTC	CASRGGTSGKNNEQFF
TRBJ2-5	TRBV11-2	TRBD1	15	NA	TGTGCCAGCAGCCCGGGACAGGGGTTCCAAGAGACCCAGTACTTC	CASSPGQGFQETQYF
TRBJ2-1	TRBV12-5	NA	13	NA	TGTGCTAGTGGTATCCGCCAGCGCAATGAGCAGTTCTTC	CASGIRQRNEQFF
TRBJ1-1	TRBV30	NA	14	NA	TGTGCCTGGAGTGAGGGGGGAGGGGGGGCTGAAGCTTTCTTT	CAWSEGGGGAEAFF
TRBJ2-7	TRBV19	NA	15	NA	TGTGCCAGTAGTAATTCGGGTATAAATTCCTACGAGCAGTACTTC	CASSNSGINSYEQYF
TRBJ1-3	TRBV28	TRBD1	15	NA	TGTGCCAGCAGTCTCGACAGGGCGACGGGAAACACCATATATTTT	CASSLDRATGNTIYF
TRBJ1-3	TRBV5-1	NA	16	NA	TGCGCCAGCAGCGAACCCGGGACTGTAGGCGGTAACACCATATATTTT	CASSEPGTVGGNTIYF
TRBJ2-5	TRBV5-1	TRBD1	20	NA	TGCGCCAGCAGCTTGATAAGGACAGGGCCGAGGAGGGGAGACCGGGAGACCCAGTACTTC	CASSLIRTGPRRGDRETQYF
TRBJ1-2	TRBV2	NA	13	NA	NA	CASILGQSYGYTF
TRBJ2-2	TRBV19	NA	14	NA	TGTGCCAGCTCCGGGACAATCAACACCGGGGAGCTGTTTTTT	CASSGTINTGELFF
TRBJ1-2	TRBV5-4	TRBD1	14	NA	TGTGCCAGCAGCTTGGTGGGACAGGGGATTGGCTACACCTTC	CASSLVGQGIGYTF
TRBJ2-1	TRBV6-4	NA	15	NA	TGTGCCAGCAGTGTTATGGTGGGGCCTTACAATGAGCAGTTCTTC	CASSVMVGPYNEQFF
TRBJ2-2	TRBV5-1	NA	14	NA	TGCGCCAGCCTGGGGCAACCGAACACCGGGGAGCTGTTTTTT	CASLGQPNTGELFF
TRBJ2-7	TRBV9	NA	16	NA	TGTGCCAGCAGCGTAACGGGCGGAGCCCCCAGGGGCGAGCAGTACTTC	CASSVTGGAPRGEQYF
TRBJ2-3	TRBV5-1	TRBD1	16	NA	TGCGCCAGCAGCCTACAGGGGACCAAAAGCACAGATACGCAGTATTTT	CASSLQGTKSTDTQYF
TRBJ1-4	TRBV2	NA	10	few	TGTGCCAGCAAGCTCGAAAAACTGTTTTTT	CASKLEKLFF
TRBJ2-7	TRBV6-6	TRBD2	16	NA	TGTGCCAGCAGTTATTCGGTGGGCGGGAGAGGGAACGAGCAGTACTTC	CASSYSVGGRGNEQYF
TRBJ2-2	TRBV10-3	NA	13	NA	TGTGCCATCAGTGACTTAAACACCGGGGAGCTGTTTTTT	CAISDLNTGELFF
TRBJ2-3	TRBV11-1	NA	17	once	TGTGCCAGCAGCGAAAAGATCGGGCGGGTCGGTAGAGATACGCAGTATTTT	CASSEKIGRVGRDTQYF
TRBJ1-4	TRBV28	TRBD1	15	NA	TGTGCCAGCGGTTGGCCCGGGACAGGGCAGGAAAAACTGTTTTTT	CASGWPGTGQEKLFF
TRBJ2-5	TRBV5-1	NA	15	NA	TGCGCCAGCTTTACCGGACAGACCAGCCAAGAGACCCAGTACTTC	CASFTGQTSQETQYF
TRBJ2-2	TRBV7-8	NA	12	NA	TGTGCCAGCAGCCATAACACCGGGGAGCTGTTTTTT	CASSHNTGELFF
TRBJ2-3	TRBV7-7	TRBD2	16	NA	TGTGCTAGCAGCTTAGACGCAGCGGGAGGCACAGATACGCAGTATTTT	CASSLDAAGGTDTQYF
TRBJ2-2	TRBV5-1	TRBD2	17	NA	TGCGCCAGCAGACGACCCTCACTAGCGGGAGGTGCCGGGGAGCTGTTTTTT	CASRRPSLAGGAGELFF
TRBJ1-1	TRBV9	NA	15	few	TGTGCCAGCAGCCTAGGACTAGGGGAGAACACTGAAGCTTTCTTT	CASSLGLGENTEAFF
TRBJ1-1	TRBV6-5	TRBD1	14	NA	TGTGCCAGCAGTTCCGGACAGGGGGCCGGTGAAGCTTTCTTT	CASSSGQGAGEAFF
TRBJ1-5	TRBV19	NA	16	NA	TGTGCCAGTACCGGAGAAGGAGGGAAAATATCCCAGCCCCAGCATTTT	CASTGEGGKISQPQHF
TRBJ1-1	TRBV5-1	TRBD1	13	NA	TGCGCCAGTAGCTCCCCGGGACAGGGGGAAGCTTTCTTT	CASSSPGQGEAFF
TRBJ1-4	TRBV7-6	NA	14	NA	TGTGCCAGCAGCTTAGGACAGGCTAATGAAAAACTGTTTTTT	CASSLGQANEKLFF
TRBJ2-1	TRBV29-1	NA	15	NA	TGCAGCGTTGAAGATCCGGAACAGAACTACAATGAGCAGTTCTTC	CSVEDPEQNYNEQFF
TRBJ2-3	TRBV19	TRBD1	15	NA	TGTGCCAGTAGTAAGGGACAGGGGCGAGCAGATACGCAGTATTTT	CASSKGQGRADTQYF
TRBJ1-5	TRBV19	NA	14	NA	TGTGCCAGTAGTATAGTGGACCAGAATCAGCCCCAGCATTTT	CASSIVDQNQPQHF
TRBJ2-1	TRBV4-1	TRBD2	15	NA	TGCGCCAGCAGCCAGGGGACTAGCGGGAACAATGAGCAGTTCTTC	CASSQGTSGNNEQFF
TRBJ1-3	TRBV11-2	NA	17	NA	TGTGCCAGCAGCTCCCCCTCCGTTCCGCTTCTTCGAAACACCATATATTTT	CASSSPSVPLLRNTIYF
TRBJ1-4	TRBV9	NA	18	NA	TGTGCCAGCAGCGTATTACCGAGGGCTGGGACAACTAATGAAAAACTGTTTTTT	CASSVLPRAGTTNEKLFF
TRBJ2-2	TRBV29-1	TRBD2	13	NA	TGCAGCGTTGGATTAGCGGGAGCCGGGGAGCTGTTTTTT	CSVGLAGAGELFF
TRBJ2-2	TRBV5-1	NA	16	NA	TGCGCCAGCAGCTTGGTGGGCCAGGGATTGACCGGGGAGCTGTTTTTT	CASSLVGQGLTGELFF
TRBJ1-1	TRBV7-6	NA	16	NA	TGTGCCAGCAGCTTAGAATCCTGGGTAATGGGGACTGAAGCTTTCTTT	CASSLESWVMGTEAFF
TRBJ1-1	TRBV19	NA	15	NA	TGTGCCAGTAGTATAGCCCACGGGAAGAACACTGAAGCTTTCTTT	CASSIAHGKNTEAFF
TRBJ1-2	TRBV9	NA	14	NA	TGTGCCAGCAGCAAAGAGACACCGAACTATGGCTACACCTTC	CASSKETPNYGYTF
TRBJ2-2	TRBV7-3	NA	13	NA	TGTGCCAGCAGCCCTCGGTCCGGCGGGGAGCTGTTTTTT	CASSPRSGGELFF
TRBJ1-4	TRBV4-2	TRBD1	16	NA	TGTGCCAGCAGCCAAGTTGGAGGGACAGGGAATGAAAAACTGTTTTTT	CASSQVGGTGNEKLFF
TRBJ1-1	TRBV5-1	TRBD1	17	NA	TGCGCCAGCAGCCACTCTACCCGGGACAGGGGCGAGACTGAAGCTTTCTTT	CASSHSTRDRGETEAFF
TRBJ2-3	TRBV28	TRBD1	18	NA	TGTGCCAGCAGTTTCTGGGACAGGGGCTCTCCTCGGACAGATACGCAGTATTTT	CASSFWDRGSPRTDTQYF
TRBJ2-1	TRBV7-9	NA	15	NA	TGTGCCAGCTGGCCCGAGGGGAACACCTACAATGAGCAGTTCTTC	CASWPEGNTYNEQFF
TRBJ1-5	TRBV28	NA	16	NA	TGTGCCAGCAGTTTTTATGTTGGGGGAGTCGGTCAGCCCCAGCATTTT	CASSFYVGGVGQPQHF
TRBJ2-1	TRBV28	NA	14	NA	TGTGCCAGCAGTTTATTACCCTCCCGACACGAGCAGTTCTTC	CASSLLPSRHEQFF
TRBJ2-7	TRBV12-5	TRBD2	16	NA	TGTGCTAGTGGTCCTGGGGGGGGTAGCGGGAGCTACGAGCAGTACTTC	CASGPGGGSGSYEQYF
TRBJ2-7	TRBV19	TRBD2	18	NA	TGTGCCAGTAGTATGGCGGCTAGCGGGCTCCAGAATATCCACGAGCAGTACTTC	CASSMAASGLQNIHEQYF
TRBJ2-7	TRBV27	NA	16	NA	TGTGCCAGCAGTCGGCGCCCGACTATCTCTGGCTACGAGCAGTACTTC	CASSRRPTISGYEQYF
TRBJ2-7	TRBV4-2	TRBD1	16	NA	TGTGCCAGCAGCCAAGATAGTCCAGGGGGCGACGACGAGCAGTACTTC	CASSQDSPGGDDEQYF
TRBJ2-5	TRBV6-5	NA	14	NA	TGTGCCAGCTCTCCTGGGACTGGGCAAGAGACCCAGTACTTC	CASSPGTGQETQYF
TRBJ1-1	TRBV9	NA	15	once	TGTGCCAGCAGCGCGAACGTCCTCTCCGACACTGAAGCTTTCTTT	CASSANVLSDTEAFF
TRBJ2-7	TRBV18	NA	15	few	TGTGCCAGCTCACCTAGCGGAGCGAGCTCCTACGAGCAGTACTTC	CASSPSGASSYEQYF
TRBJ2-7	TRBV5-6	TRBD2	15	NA	TGTGCCAGCAGCCCTAGGCCAGCGGGGGTATACGAGCAGTACTTC	CASSPRPAGVYEQYF
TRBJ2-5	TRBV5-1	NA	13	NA	TGCGCCAGCAGCTTGGCTGGGTCAGAGACCCAGTACTTC	CASSLAGSETQYF
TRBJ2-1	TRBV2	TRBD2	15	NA	TGTGCCAGCAGTGTTAATAGCGGGAGTGGGGTTGAGCAGTTCTTC	CASSVNSGSGVEQFF
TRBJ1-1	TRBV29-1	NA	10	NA	TGCAGCGTCCAATGGGGTGCAGCTTTCTTT	CSVQWGAAFF
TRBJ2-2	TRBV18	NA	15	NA	TGTGCCAGCTCACCACGTGACAAGAACACCGGGGAGCTGTTTTTT	CASSPRDKNTGELFF
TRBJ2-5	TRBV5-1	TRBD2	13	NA	TGCGCCAGCAGCCCCGGGGGGGTAGAGACCCAGTACTTC	CASSPGGVETQYF